The T cell receptor beta chain described here comes from a study of T cell responses to AZD1222 COVID-19 vaccine. With 1 base removed from V and 7 bases from J, the gap between germline ends came to 12 bases. The CDR3 runs 14 residues. Germline lookup yields CDR1 SGDLS and CDR2 YYNGEE. Overall study results and limits: Regions left unmutated in variants are reportedly the target of nearly half of spike-specific TCRs. With two AZD1222 doses given, Spike-specific TCR breadth and depth both rose.

Remarks on this clone: Antigen: not known.

TCRdb's copy holds only in-frame clones and misses some; the assay was immunoSEQ multiplex PCR. The sample carries fewer than 150,000 clones, roughly 91% recorded once. This clonotype was sampled from an adult who received the AZD1222 COVID-19 vaccine. The chain uses TRBV9 and TRBJ1-3; D may be TRBD1 (6 bases). Sequences were derived from peripheral blood, sampled 28 days after the second AZD1222 dose. The CDR3 reads CASSVMSGGNTIYF. DNA of the CDR3: TGTGCCAGCAGCGTAATGAGTGGGGGCAACACCATATATTTT.